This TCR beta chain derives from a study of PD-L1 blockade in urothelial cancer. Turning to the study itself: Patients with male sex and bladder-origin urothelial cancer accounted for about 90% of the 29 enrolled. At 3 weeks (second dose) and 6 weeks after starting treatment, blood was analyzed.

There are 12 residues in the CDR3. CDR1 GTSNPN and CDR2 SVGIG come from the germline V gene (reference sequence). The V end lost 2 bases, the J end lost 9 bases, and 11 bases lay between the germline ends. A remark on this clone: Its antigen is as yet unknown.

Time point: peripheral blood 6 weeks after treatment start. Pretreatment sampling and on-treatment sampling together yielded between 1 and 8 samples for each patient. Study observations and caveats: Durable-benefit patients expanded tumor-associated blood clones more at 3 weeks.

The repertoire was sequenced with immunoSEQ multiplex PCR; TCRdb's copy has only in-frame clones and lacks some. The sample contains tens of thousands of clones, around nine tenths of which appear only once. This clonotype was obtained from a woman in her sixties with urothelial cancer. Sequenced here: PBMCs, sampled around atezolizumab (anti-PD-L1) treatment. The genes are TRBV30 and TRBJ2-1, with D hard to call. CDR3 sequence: CAWSPLVIEQFF. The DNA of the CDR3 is TGTGCCTGGAGTCCACTCGTTATTGAGCAGTTCTTC.